These 19 T cell receptor beta chains were sequenced from one sample in a study of blood T cell repertoires in COVID-19. Here immunoSEQ multiplex PCR was the method, and the copy in TCRdb shows in-frame clones only, minus some. The sample includes some 290,000 clones, 80% to 85% of them seen just once. The specimen sequenced was peripheral blood. The receptor set was obtained from a woman aged 60-70 years with active or convalescent COVID-19.

The V gene is TRBV19, the J gene TRBJ1-2, with D perhaps TRBD1 (5 bases). Germline V CDR1 and CDR2: LNHDA, SQIVND (reference sequence). There are 12 residues in the CDR3. The V end lost 6 bases, the J end lost 8 bases, and 13 bases lay between the germline ends. In DNA, the CDR3 is TGTGCCAGTAGAGAAAGGGGAAGAGGCTACACCTTC. Translated, it gives CASRERGRGYTF. The full variable domain, in which reference TRBV19 and TRBJ1-2 provide the parts outside the CDR3, is DGGITQSPKYLFRKEGQNVTLSCEQNLNHDAMYWYRQDPGQGLRLIYYSQIVNDFQKGDIAEGYSVSREKKESFPLTVTSAQKNPTAFYLCASRERGRGYTFGSGTRLTVV.

This clone occurred a few times. The chain has TRBV27 and TRBJ1-5, with TRBD1 matching over 7 bases. The J segment lost 6 bases and the V segment lost 2 bases, leaving 4 bases of the junction unmatched. Germline V gives CDR1 MNHEY, CDR2 SMNVEV (reference sequence). The CDR3 is 14 residues long. As DNA, the CDR3 is TGTGCCAGCAGTTTAGGGACAGCTAGTCAGCCCCAGCATTTT. Translated: CASSLGTASQPQHF.

In its sample, this clone was seen once. The chain joins TRBV12-3 or TRBV12-4 to TRBJ1-2, with D uncertain. This CDR3 comprises 13 residues. V lost 3 bases to trimming and J lost 3 bases, with 8 bases between them. In DNA form, the CDR3 reads TGTGCCAGCAGTTTGGTGGGCCACTATGGCTACACCTTC. This encodes CASSLVGHYGYTF.

This chain uses TRBV3-1 (or the pseudogene TRBV3-2) with TRBJ1-2, with D unclear. Germline V gives CDR1 LGHDT, CDR2 YNNKEL (reference sequence). Deletions cut 1 base from V and 7 bases from J, with 13 bases between. The CDR3 contains 14 residues. The CDR3, as DNA: TGTGCCAGCAGCCAAGGATCGGCAGGCCGTGGCTACACCTTC. It yields the protein CASSQGSAGRGYTF.

The chain links TRBV7-2 to TRBJ2-1; the match to TRBD1 covers 9 bases. Germline values: CDR1 SGHTA, CDR2 FQGNSA. The CDR3 is 17 amino acids. The V gene end was trimmed by 6 bases and the J gene end by 6 bases; junction bases not matched to a gene: 15. The DNA for the CDR3 is TGTGCCAGCAGATACCTGACCGGGACAGGGAGTACCAATGAGCAGTTCTTC. Its translation is CASRYLTGTGSTNEQFF.

This chain joins TRBV7-3 and TRBJ2-3, with 9 bases aligning to TRBD2. J lost 5 bases, V lost 6 bases, and 3 bases had no gene match. CDR3 size: 13 residues. Germline assignment: CDR1 SGHTA and CDR2 FQGTGA. CDR3 sequence (DNA): TGTGCCAGCAGGGCTAGCGGGGAAGATACGCAGTATTTT. Encoded protein: CASRASGEDTQYF.

The rearrangement uses TRBV6-4 and TRBJ2-2; TRBD2 might be the D (5 bases). Germline lookup yields CDR1 MRHNA and CDR2 SNTAGT. The length of the CDR3 is 15 residues. The V gene lost 6 bases and the J gene lost 0 bases, with 11 bases spanning the gap. Here the CDR3 reads CASREAPANTGELFF. The CDR3 DNA sequence: TGTGCCAGCAGGGAGGCCCCCGCGAACACCGGGGAGCTGTTTTTT.

This clone has a count of ten or more. The chain uses TRBV1 and TRBJ1-5. TRBV1 is shown as a pseudogene. The CDR3 has 15 residues. CDR3 residues: CTSSQGEGGGQPQHF. In nucleotides, the CDR3 is TGCACCAGCAGCCAAGGGGAGGGGGGTGGTCAGCCCCAGCATTTT.

The CDR3 DNA reads TGTGCCAGCAGTTTGAGAGGACAATGGACAGCCCGGAGCTCCTATAATTCACCCCTCCACTTT. Amino acid sequence: CASSLRGQWTARSSYNSPLHF. The rearrangement links TRBV27 to TRBJ1-6; the D gene is possibly TRBD1 (6 bases). Germline CDR1 MNHEY, CDR2 SMNVEV (reference sequence). This CDR3 is 21 amino acids long. Trimming left V 3 bases short and J 0 bases short, with 24 bases between.

The chain couples TRBV5-1 to TRBJ2-5, with 10 bases fitting TRBD1. Trimming removed 4 bases from V and 5 bases from J; junction bases left unmatched: 5. The CDR3 is made up of 14 amino acids. Germline V lookup: CDR1 SGHRS, CDR2 YFSETQ. The CDR3 region has the DNA TGCGCCAGCAGCCTGACAGGGGGCGCGGAGACCCAGTACTTC. Translating it yields CASSLTGGAETQYF. The full variable domain, its missing parts supplied by reference TRBV5-1 and TRBJ2-5, is KAGVTQTPRYLIKTRGQQVTLSCSPISGHRSVSWYQQTPGQGLQFLFEYFSETQRNKGNFPGRFSGRQFSNSRSEMNVSTLELGDSALYLCASSLTGGAETQYFGPGTRLLVL.

The chain employs TRBV7-8 and TRBJ2-7; 8 bases are shared with TRBD1. This CDR3 is 13 amino acids long. The germline V gene encodes CDR1 SGHVS and CDR2 FQNEAQ. J gave up 5 bases and V 5 bases, and 5 bases lay outside the gene matches. CDR3 residues: CASSRRTGNEQYF. CDR3 DNA: TGTGCCAGCAGCAGACGGACAGGGAACGAGCAGTACTTC.

The chain combines TRBV6-2 or TRBV6-3 with TRBJ1-4, with no clear D. The V gene lost 5 bases and the J gene lost 0 bases, with 13 bases spanning the gap. CDR1 MNHEY and CDR2 SVGEGT come from the germline V gene. The CDR3 length is 16 residues. The CDR3 here is CASSTSRSPTNEKLFF. The CDR3 DNA sequence: TGTGCCAGCAGTACCTCTAGGTCTCCAACTAATGAAAAACTGTTTTTT.

Ten or more counts support this clone. The V and J genes are TRBV24-1 and TRBJ2-2; maybe TRBD2 (6 bases). The germline V and J ends were trimmed by 5 bases and 3 bases, with 9 bases remaining between them. Germline CDR1 is KGHDR and CDR2 is SFDVKD. The CDR3 has 14 amino acids. CDR3: CATSAGGDTGELFF. In nucleotides, the CDR3 is TGTGCCACCAGTGCCGGGGGAGACACCGGGGAGCTGTTTTTT.

This chain uses TRBV5-1 with TRBJ2-1, with 13 nucleotides matching TRBD2. Germline-derived CDR1 and CDR2 are SGHRS and YFSETQ. The CDR3 loop spans 18 amino acids. V gave up 3 bases and J gave up 3 bases; unmatched junction bases: 9. The CDR3 DNA follows: TGCGCCAGCAGCTCCTGGGGGACTAGCGGGACGAGCTACAATGAGCAGTTCTTC. Protein: CASSSWGTSGTSYNEQFF.

In this sample, this clone turned up once. This chain uses TRBV5-5 with TRBJ2-2, with a weak D call TRBD1 (5 bases). Between the trimmed V and J ends, which lost 4 bases and 2 bases, there was a span of 21 bases. This CDR3 comprises 18 residues. Germline V gene data show CDR1 as SGHKS and CDR2 as YYEKEE (reference sequence). For the CDR3, the DNA is TGTGCCAGCAGCCCTTTCTACCTTGGACAATCCAACACCGGGGAGCTGTTTTTT. This translates into CASSPFYLGQSNTGELFF.

The chain uses TRBV10-3 and TRBJ2-1; D may be TRBD1 (6 bases). The germline CDR1 and CDR2 sequences are ENHRY and SYGVKD. Trimming cost V 6 bases and J 0 bases, with 12 bases left between them. The CDR3 is 15 amino acids. The CDR3 nucleotides are TGTGCCATCAGCGGACAGTCGAGCTCCTACAATGAGCAGTTCTTC. Amino acid sequence: CAISGQSSSYNEQFF.

The V call is TRBV5-4, the J call TRBJ2-2; 16 nucleotides line up with TRBD2. The V gene end was trimmed by 4 bases and the J gene end by 4 bases; junction bases not matched to a gene: 7. Germline V gene lookup returns CDR1 SGHNT and CDR2 YYREEE (reference sequence). The CDR3 extends over 18 amino acids. CDR3: CASSAGLAGGRGTGELFF. Written as DNA, the CDR3 is TGTGCCAGCAGCGCGGGACTAGCGGGGGGGCGTGGCACCGGGGAGCTGTTTTTT. The whole variable domain, remainder taken from reference TRBV5-4 and TRBJ2-2, is ETGVTQSPTHLIKTRGQQVTLRCSSQSGHNTVSWYQQALGQGPQFIFQYYREEENGRGNFPPRFSGLQFPNYSSELNVNALELDDSALYLCASSAGLAGGRGTGELFFGEGSRLTVL.

The chain joins TRBV6-2 or TRBV6-3 to TRBJ1-1; 8 bases agree with TRBD1. CDR3 length: 15 residues. Per germline, CDR1 MNHEY and CDR2 SVGEGT. V shed 4 bases and J 1 base; nucleotides not matched to a gene: 5. CDR3 sequence (DNA): TGTGCCAGCAGTTTCGCAGGGGGCCCGAACACTGAAGCTTTCTTT. This gives the protein CASSFAGGPNTEAFF.

The J gene is TRBJ1-2, the V gene TRBV19; 10 bases are shared with TRBD1. The CDR3 is made up of 13 amino acids. The ends lost 3 bases at V and 6 bases at J; junction bases unmatched: 1. Germline CDR1 is LNHDA and CDR2 is SQIVND (reference sequence). For the CDR3, the DNA is TGTGCCAGTAGTATCGGGACAGGGGATGGCTACACCTTC. This encodes CASSIGTGDGYTF.